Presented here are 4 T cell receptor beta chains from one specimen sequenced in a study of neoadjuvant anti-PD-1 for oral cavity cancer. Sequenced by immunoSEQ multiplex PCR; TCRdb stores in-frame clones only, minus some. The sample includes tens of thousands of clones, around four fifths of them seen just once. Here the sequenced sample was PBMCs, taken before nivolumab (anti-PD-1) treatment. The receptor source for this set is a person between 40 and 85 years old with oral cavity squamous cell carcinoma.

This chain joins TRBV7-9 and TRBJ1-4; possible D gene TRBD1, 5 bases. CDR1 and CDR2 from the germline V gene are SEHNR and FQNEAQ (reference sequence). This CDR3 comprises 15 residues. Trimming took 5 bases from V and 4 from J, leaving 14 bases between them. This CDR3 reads CASSTSTGYNEKLFF. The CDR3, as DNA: TGTGCCAGCAGCACCTCAACAGGATATAATGAAAAACTGTTTTTT.

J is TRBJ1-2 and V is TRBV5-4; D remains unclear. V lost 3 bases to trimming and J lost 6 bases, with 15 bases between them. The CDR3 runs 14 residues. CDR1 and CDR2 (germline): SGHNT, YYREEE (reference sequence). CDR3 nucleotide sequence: TGTGCCAGCAGCTCGATGTTCTTAGAAGATGGCTACACCTTC. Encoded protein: CASSSMFLEDGYTF.

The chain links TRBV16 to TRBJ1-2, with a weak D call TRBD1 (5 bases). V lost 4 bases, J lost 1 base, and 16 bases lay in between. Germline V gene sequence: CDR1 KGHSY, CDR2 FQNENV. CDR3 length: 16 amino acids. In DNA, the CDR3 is TGTGCCAGCAGCCGCCCCGGGGCTGAACTTAACTATGGCTACACCTTC. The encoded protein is CASSRPGAELNYGYTF.

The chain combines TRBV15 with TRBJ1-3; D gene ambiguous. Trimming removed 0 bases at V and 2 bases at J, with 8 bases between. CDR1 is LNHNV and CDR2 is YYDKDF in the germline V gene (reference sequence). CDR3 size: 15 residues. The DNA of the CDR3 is TGTGCCACCAGCAGAGATCGGGCAACTGGAAACACCATATATTTT. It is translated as CATSRDRATGNTIYF.